Included here is one T cell receptor (beta chain) sequence, with context. The antigen is unknown. This entry is derived from a study of T cell responses to AZD1222 COVID-19 vaccine. Study context: Pooling covered second doses at about 4 or about 12 weeks.

Sequencing used immunoSEQ multiplex PCR; TCRdb keeps in-frame clones, though not all of them. The sample contains fewer than 150,000 clones, 70% to 90% of which appear only once. Trimming stripped 0 bases from V and 0 bases from J, with 13 bases between. CDR3 size: 17 residues. Germline CDR1 SGHRS, CDR2 YFSETQ. Whole-study results and caveats: Only a handful of people who got AZD1222 tested seropositive at baseline. CD4 TCRs associated with vaccination spanned spike, dominating at 160-218 and 743-854. Without day 14 samples, only post-peak T cell repertoires were studied.

The rearrangement joins TRBV5-1 to TRBJ1-3; tentative D call: TRBD1 (6 bases). This TCR was sampled from an adult in good health. The source was peripheral blood, collected on day 0 of AZD1222 vaccination. The DNA for the CDR3 is TGCGCCAGCAGCTTGGACCTGACAGGTAGCTCTGGAAACACCATATATTTT. Its protein is CASSLDLTGSSGNTIYF.